This is a list of T cell receptor beta chains from one sample in a study of OX40 agonist ivuxolimab in advanced cancers. Libraries were prepared by immunoSEQ multiplex PCR; TCRdb keeps only in-frame clonotypes and omits some of them. The sample yields 85,000 to 130,000 clones, 90% seen once. Sequenced here: CD4+ or CD8+ T cells sorted from blood, sampled in a trial of the OX40 agonist ivuxolimab. Source of these receptors: an adult with an advanced solid tumor such as melanoma, head and neck, liver or kidney cancer. CDR3s include the opening cysteine and the closing phenylalanine or tryptophan. The D gene is left open where the match is weak. Some rows have no size entry. The others give once, few or many, or a class for an expanded clone.

.	TRBJ1-2	.	TRBV2	CASVGHRSNYGYTF	TGTGCCAGCGTGGGTCACAGAAGTAACTATGGCTACACCTTC
.	TRBJ1-5	.	TRBV18	CASSPGRDQPQHF	TGTGCCAGCTCACCAGGGAGGGATCAGCCCCAGCATTTT
.	TRBJ2-1	TRBD1	TRBV15	CATSKDRGSYNEQFF	TGTGCCACCAGCAAGGACAGGGGCTCCTACAATGAGCAGTTCTTC
once	TRBJ2-1	TRBD1	TRBV4-3	CASSQGQGGFNEQFF	TGCGCCAGCAGCCAGGGACAGGGAGGTTTTAATGAGCAGTTCTTC
.	TRBJ2-3	.	TRBV4-3	CASSQDGGGRPDTQYF	TGCGCCAGCAGCCAAGATGGAGGGGGGCGACCAGATACGCAGTATTTT
few	TRBJ1-6	.	TRBV12-2	CASRLGQGVFSPLHF	TGTGCAAGTCGCTTAGGACAGGGGGTGTTCTCACCCCTCCACTTT
.	TRBJ1-6	.	TRBV7-9	CASSLGDKGHSPLHF	TGTGCCAGCAGCTTAGGTGATAAGGGGCATTCACCCCTCCACTTT
.	TRBJ2-7	.	TRBV7-2	CASSSVRGDEQYF	TGTGCCAGCAGCTCGGTCAGGGGGGACGAGCAGTACTTC
once	TRBJ1-2	TRBD1	TRBV5-6	CASSRLTRDRGRNYGYTF	TGTGCCAGCAGCCGTCTTACCCGGGACAGGGGGCGGAACTATGGCTACACCTTC
.	TRBJ2-3	.	TRBV7-9	CASSLEWFQGVDTQYF	TGTGCCAGCAGCTTAGAATGGTTTCAGGGTGTAGATACGCAGTATTTT